This T cell receptor (beta chain) derives from a study of T cell repertoires in cytomegalovirus infection. The CDR3 contains 14 residues. V lost 3 bases and J lost 4, with 13 bases in between. The germline gives CDR1 DFQATT, CDR2 SNEGSKA (reference sequence). TCRdb re-called the reads through MiXCR, storing one row per CDR3 protein. The sample carries around 450,000 distinct CDR3 sequences, 31% recorded once. This TCR derives from a human donor in good health (CMV status not recorded). Some clones in this sample may be carry-over from other donors' samples. The J gene is TRBJ2-1, the V gene TRBV20-1; D is unclear. Sequencing input: PBMCs. This chain's CDR3 is CSARVAGVYNEQFF. The DNA of the CDR3 is TGCAGTGCTAGGGTCGCAGGAGTATACAATGAGCAGTTCTTC.